The 22 T cell receptor beta chains given below trace back to one sample, sequenced in a study of circulating CD8 cells and anti-PD-1 response in melanoma. Four subsets defined by PD-1 and/or TIGIT were sorted from live CD3+CD8+TCRalphabeta+ cells. Each library started from approximately 15 ng of total RNA using the QIAseq Immune Repertoire TCR panel. TCRdb processed the reads anew with MiXCR; each CDR3 protein has one entry. The sample shows under 1,500 distinct CDR3 sequences, roughly 10% of them seen only once. Sequenced material: CD8+ T cells from PBMCs, taken at baseline or after one month of anti-PD-1 therapy (not recorded which). The receptor source for this set is a human donor with melanoma.

By frequency in the sample, this clonotype is large. V and J are TRBV27 and TRBJ1-2, with 8 bases lining up with TRBD1. Per the germline V gene, CDR1 is MNHEY and CDR2 is SMNVEV (reference sequence). The junction had 7 bases not matched to a gene; V was cut back by 4 bases and J by 3 bases. The CDR3 extends over 15 amino acids. CDR3 sequence reads: CASSSLQGVDYGYTF. In DNA form, the CDR3 reads TGTGCCAGCAGTTCGCTACAGGGGGTGGACTATGGCTACACCTTC.

Judged by abundance, this clonotype is medium-sized. This chain links TRBV5-1 with TRBJ2-7; D possibly corresponds to TRBD1 (5 bases). This CDR3 has 14 residues. Per germline, CDR1 SGHRS and CDR2 YFSETQ. The germline V and J ends were trimmed by 0 bases and 4 bases, with 11 bases remaining between them. The CDR3 protein is CASSLEGAGYEQYF. Here the CDR3 DNA reads TGCGCCAGCAGCTTGGAAGGGGCAGGGTACGAGCAGTACTTC.

This clonotype is medium-sized in the sample. This rearrangement joins TRBV20-1 to TRBJ2-7, with D possibly being TRBD1 (6 bases). Germline CDR1 reads DFQATT; CDR2 reads SNEGSKA (reference sequence). The CDR3 extends over 15 amino acids. The germline V and J ends were trimmed by 5 bases and 0 bases, with 17 bases remaining between them. CDR3 in DNA: TGCAGTGCTTTTTTCCGGGACACCAACTCCTACGAGCAGTACTTC. Protein sequence: CSAFFRDTNSYEQYF.

By share, this clonotype counts as medium-sized. This chain uses TRBV7-3 with TRBJ2-7; a weak D match, TRBD2 (6 bases). Trimming pared 6 bases from V and 4 bases from J, leaving 13 bases between. This CDR3 contains 13 residues. The germline V gene encodes CDR1 SGHTA and CDR2 FQGTGA. Here the CDR3 DNA reads TGTGCCAGCAGTCAATGGGGAGGATACGAGCAGTACTTC. It specifies CASSQWGGYEQYF.

By frequency in the sample, this clonotype is large. The chain uses TRBV4-1 and TRBJ2-3; the D gene could be TRBD1 or TRBD2 (5 bases each). The CDR3 has 16 residues. Trimming cost V 4 bases and J 0 bases, with 14 bases left between them. CDR1 and CDR2 from the germline V gene are MGHRA and YSYEKL. CDR3 protein: CASSLPRDGSTDTQYF. Written as DNA, the CDR3 is TGCGCCAGCAGCCTGCCCCGGGACGGTAGCACAGATACGCAGTATTTT.

The V call is TRBV19, the J call TRBJ2-6; D is ambiguous. The CDR3 sequence is 13 residues long. Trimming removed 6 bases at V and 3 bases at J, with 6 bases between. Germline CDR1 reads LNHDA; CDR2 reads SQIVND (reference sequence). The CDR3 reads CASSLVGANVLTF. In DNA, the CDR3 is TGTGCCAGTAGCCTCGTTGGGGCCAACGTCCTGACTTTC.

In its sample, this clonotype ranks as medium-sized. V is TRBV27 and J is TRBJ2-3; D is undetermined. Per the germline V gene, CDR1 is MNHEY and CDR2 is SMNVEV (reference sequence). This CDR3 region has 14 residues. V gave up 2 bases and J gave up 1 base, with 7 bases separating them. Written as DNA, the CDR3 is TGTGCCAGCAGTTTAGTTGGCCGCACAGATACGCAGTATTTT. It is translated as CASSLVGRTDTQYF.

Sample share makes this clonotype large (0.1 to 1%). The rearrangement joins TRBV12-5 to TRBJ2-2, with no clear D. Deletions cut 0 bases from V and 4 bases from J, with 3 bases between. The CDR3 covers 13 residues. Germline values: CDR1 LGHNT, CDR2 FRNRAP. In nucleotides, the CDR3 is TGTGCTAGTGGTTTGGTGATCACCGGGGAGCTGTTTTTT. As protein: CASGLVITGELFF.

CDR3 sequence: CASKRTGIGNEQFF. CDR3 nucleotide sequence: TGTGCCAGCAAGAGGACAGGGATAGGCAATGAGCAGTTCTTC. The chain carries TRBV9 and TRBJ2-1; 8 bases are shared with TRBD1. The CDR3 totals 14 residues. Germline CDR1 and CDR2: SGDLS and YYNGEE. Trimming removed 6 bases from V and 6 bases from J; junction bases left unmatched: 8.

By share of the sample, this clonotype is medium-sized. This chain connects TRBV7-9 to TRBJ1-1; D gene unclear. This CDR3 is built from 11 residues. The germline V and J ends were trimmed by 1 base and 4 bases, with 1 base remaining between them. Germline-derived CDR1 and CDR2 are SEHNR and FQNEAQ (reference sequence). The chain's CDR3 is CASSLGTEAFF. CDR3 DNA: TGTGCCAGCAGCTTAGGCACTGAAGCTTTCTTT. The whole variable domain, filled in from reference TRBV7-9 and TRBJ1-1, reads DTGVSQNPRHKITKRGQNVTFRCDPISEHNRLYWYRQTLGQGPEFLTYFQNEAQLEKSRLLSDRFSAERPKGSFSTLEIQRTEQGDSAMYLCASSLGTEAFFGQGTRLTVV.

The rearrangement uses TRBV20-1 and TRBJ2-2; the D gene is possibly TRBD1 (5 bases). The CDR3 has 16 amino acids. Germline V gene lookup returns CDR1 DFQATT and CDR2 SNEGSKA (reference sequence). V lost 0 bases and J 0 bases, leaving 11 bases between the germline ends. The CDR3 sequence: CSAREVRAPNTGELFF. Here the CDR3 DNA reads TGCAGTGCTAGAGAGGTCAGGGCCCCGAACACCGGGGAGCTGTTTTTT.

Relative to its sample, this clonotype is medium-sized. This chain joins TRBV30 and TRBJ2-7; the D gene could be TRBD1 or TRBD2 (7 bases each). V was trimmed by 3 bases and J by 3 bases, leaving 15 bases between them. Germline CDR1 reads GTSNPN; CDR2 reads SVGIG (reference sequence). The CDR3 is 14 residues long. The CDR3 spells CAWSRGGPVYEQYF. The CDR3 bases are TGTGCCTGGAGCAGGGGGGGACCCGTCTACGAGCAGTACTTC.

The chain links TRBV30 to TRBJ1-1; D is unclear. The germline V and J ends were trimmed by 2 bases and 4 bases, with 11 bases remaining between them. The CDR3 length is 13 residues. Germline V gives CDR1 GTSNPN, CDR2 SVGIG (reference sequence). CDR3: CAWSPGTSTEAFF. The CDR3 DNA sequence: TGTGCCTGGAGTCCGGGTACGAGCACTGAAGCTTTCTTT. Full variable domain (missing parts from reference TRBV30 and TRBJ1-1): SQTIHQWPATLVQPVGSPLSLECTVEGTSNPNLYWYRQAAGRGLQLLFYSVGIGQISSEVPQNLSASRPQDRQFILSSKKLLLSDSGFYLCAWSPGTSTEAFFGQGTRLTVV.

This clonotype showed up just once. V usage is TRBV6-5 and J usage is TRBJ2-4, with D possibly TRBD1 on 5 matching bases. Germline-derived CDR1 and CDR2 are MNHEY and SVGAGI. The CDR3 contains 15 residues. Trimming left V 5 bases short and J 8 bases short, with 19 bases between. The CDR3 DNA reads as TGTGCCAGCAGTCTATCGGGCATGGGGCGCGACATTCAGTACTTC. This codes for CASSLSGMGRDIQYF.

This clonotype rates as medium-sized. V is TRBV30 and J is TRBJ2-3; tentative D call: TRBD1 (5 bases). Germline lookup yields CDR1 GTSNPN and CDR2 SVGIG (reference sequence). The CDR3 is 14 amino acids. With 5 bases removed from V and 5 bases from J, the gap between germline ends came to 17 bases. CDR3 amino acids: CAWHSQGNVDTQYF. The CDR3 DNA follows: TGTGCCTGGCATAGCCAGGGAAACGTAGATACGCAGTATTTT. Full variable domain (remainder filled in from reference TRBV30 and TRBJ2-3): SQTIHQWPATLVQPVGSPLSLECTVEGTSNPNLYWYRQAAGRGLQLLFYSVGIGQISSEVPQNLSASRPQDRQFILSSKKLLLSDSGFYLCAWHSQGNVDTQYFGPGTRLTVL.

Judged by abundance, this clonotype is medium-sized (0.01 to 0.1%). The chain recombines TRBV11-2 with TRBJ2-2; 12 positions match TRBD2. V dropped 3 bases and J dropped 5; count of bases not matched to a gene: 10. The CDR3 runs to 18 residues. Looked up from germline, CDR1 is SGHAT and CDR2 is FQNNGV. Written as DNA, the CDR3 is TGTGCCAGCAGCTTCCCGACTAGCGGGAGAAGAGGGACCGGGGAGCTGTTTTTT. It translates to CASSFPTSGRRGTGELFF.

This sequence joins TRBV27 and TRBJ2-7, with D possibly being TRBD1 (5 bases). V was pared by 0 bases and J by 1 base, with 10 bases between. The CDR3 has 15 amino acids. Germline V lookup: CDR1 MNHEY, CDR2 SMNVEV (reference sequence). CDR3 nucleotide sequence: TGTGCCAGCAGTTTATCGCCAGGGTCGTCCTACGAGCAGTACTTC. Residues: CASSLSPGSSYEQYF.

Judged by abundance, this clonotype is hyperexpanded (1% or more). The chain links TRBV20-1 to TRBJ2-3; D possibly uses TRBD1 or TRBD2 (6 bases each). The V gene's germline CDR1 is DFQATT and CDR2 SNEGSKA (reference sequence). The V end was cut by 6 bases, the J end by 4 bases, with 11 bases between. The CDR3 loop spans 12 amino acids. The CDR3 reads CSAGGGADTQYF. The CDR3 DNA reads as TGCAGTGCCGGAGGGGGAGCAGATACGCAGTATTTT.

In this sample, this clonotype is large (0.1 to 1%). The CDR3 DNA sequence: TGTGCCAGCAGTCCGGACACCGGGGAGCTGTTTTTT. Protein product: CASSPDTGELFF. The V and J genes are TRBV28 and TRBJ2-2; D is ambiguous. Germline V gives CDR1 MDHEN, CDR2 SYDVKM. CDR3 length equals 12 residues. V lost 5 bases and J 3 bases, leaving 4 bases between the germline ends.

Comment on this clonotype: The junction departs from the called germline gene at one end, perhaps through a read error. The chain uses TRBV19 and TRBJ1-1; D gene uncertain. Germline CDR1 is LNHDA and CDR2 is SQIVND (reference sequence). This CDR3 has 14 amino acids. The CDR3 sequence: CASTGRTPNTGAFF. The CDR3 bases are TGTGCCAGTACGGGCCGGACGCCGAATACTGGAGCTTTCTTT.

By share of the sample, this clonotype is large (0.1 to 1%). The rearrangement uses TRBV27 and TRBJ2-1; TRBD2 agrees at 11 bases. Unmatched junction bases numbered 5, after V lost 4 bases and J lost 3 bases. The CDR3 totals 16 residues. CDR1 and CDR2 (germline): MNHEY, SMNVEV (reference sequence). The chain's CDR3 is CASSSGTSGYYNEQFF. The CDR3 DNA reads as TGTGCCAGCAGTTCAGGGACTAGCGGCTACTACAATGAGCAGTTCTTC.

This clonotype rates as medium-sized. This chain connects TRBV27 to TRBJ2-3, with D possibly matching TRBD1 (6 bases). The CDR3 totals 15 residues. The V end lost 2 bases, the J end lost 8 bases, and 17 bases lay between the germline ends. Germline-derived CDR1 and CDR2 are MNHEY and SMNVEV (reference sequence). In DNA form, the CDR3 reads TGTGCCAGCAGTTTAGGCCTACAGGGTAGGGTTACGCAGTATTTT. It codes for CASSLGLQGRVTQYF.